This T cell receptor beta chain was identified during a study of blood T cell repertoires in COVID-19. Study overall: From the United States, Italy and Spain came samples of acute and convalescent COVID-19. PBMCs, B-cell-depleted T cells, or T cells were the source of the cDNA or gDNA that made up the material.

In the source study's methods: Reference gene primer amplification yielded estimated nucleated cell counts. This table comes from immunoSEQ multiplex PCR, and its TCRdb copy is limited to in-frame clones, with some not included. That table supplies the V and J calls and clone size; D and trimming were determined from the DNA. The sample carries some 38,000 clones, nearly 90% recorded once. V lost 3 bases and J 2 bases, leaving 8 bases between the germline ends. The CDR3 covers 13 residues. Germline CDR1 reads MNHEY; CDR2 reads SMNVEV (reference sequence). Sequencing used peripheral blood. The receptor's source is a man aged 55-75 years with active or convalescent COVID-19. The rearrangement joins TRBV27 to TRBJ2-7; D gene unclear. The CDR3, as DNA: TGTGCCAGCAGTTTTGGCAAGACCTACGAGCAGTACTTC. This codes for CASSFGKTYEQYF.